This T cell receptor beta chain was observed in a study of blood T cell repertoires in COVID-19. This clone was counted a few times. The data were produced by immunoSEQ multiplex PCR, yet TCRdb's version contains in-frame clones alone and is incomplete. The table shows about 160,000 clones, with 80% to 85% occurring only once. Germline V gives CDR1 SGHTA, CDR2 FQGNSA. With 2 bases removed from V and 4 bases from J, the gap between germline ends came to 6 bases. This CDR3 contains 12 residues. The rearrangement links TRBV7-2 to TRBJ2-7; no clear D gene. Material for sequencing was peripheral blood. This sequence originates from a woman of 80 years or more with active or convalescent COVID-19. CDR3 bases: TGTGCCAGCAGCTTATCGGGTTACGAGCAGTACTTC. This gives the protein CASSLSGYEQYF.